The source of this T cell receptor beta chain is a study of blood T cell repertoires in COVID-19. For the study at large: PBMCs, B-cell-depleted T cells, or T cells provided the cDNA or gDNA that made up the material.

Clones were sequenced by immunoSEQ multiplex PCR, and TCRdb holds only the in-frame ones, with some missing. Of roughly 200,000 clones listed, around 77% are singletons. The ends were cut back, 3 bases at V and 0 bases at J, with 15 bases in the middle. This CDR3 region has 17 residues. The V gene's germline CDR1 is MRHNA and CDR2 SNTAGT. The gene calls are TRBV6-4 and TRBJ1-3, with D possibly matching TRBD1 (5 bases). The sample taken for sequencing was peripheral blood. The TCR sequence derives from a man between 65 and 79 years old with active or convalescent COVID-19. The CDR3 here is CASSDVGTGPSGNTIYF. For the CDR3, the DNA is TGTGCCAGCAGTGATGTCGGCACAGGTCCCTCTGGAAACACCATATATTTT.